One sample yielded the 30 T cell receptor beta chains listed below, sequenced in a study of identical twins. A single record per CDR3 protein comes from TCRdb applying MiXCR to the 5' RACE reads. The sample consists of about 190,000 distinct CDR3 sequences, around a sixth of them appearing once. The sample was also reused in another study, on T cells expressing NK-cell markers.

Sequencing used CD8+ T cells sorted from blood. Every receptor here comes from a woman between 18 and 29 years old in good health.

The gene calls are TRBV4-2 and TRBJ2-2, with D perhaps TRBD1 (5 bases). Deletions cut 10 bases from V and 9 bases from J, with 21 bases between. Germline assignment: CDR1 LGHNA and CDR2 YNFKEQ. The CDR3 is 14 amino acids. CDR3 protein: CAMGPGLLCWELFF. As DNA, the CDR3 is TGTGCCATGGGGCCCGGGCTCCTCTGCTGGGAGCTGTTTTTT.

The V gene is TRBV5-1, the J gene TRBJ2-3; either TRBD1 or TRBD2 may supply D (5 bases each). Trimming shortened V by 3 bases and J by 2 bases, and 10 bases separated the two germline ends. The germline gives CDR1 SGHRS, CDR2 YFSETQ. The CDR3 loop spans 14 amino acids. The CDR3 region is CASSWDGVTDTQYF. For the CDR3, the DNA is TGCGCCAGCAGCTGGGACGGAGTCACAGATACGCAGTATTTT. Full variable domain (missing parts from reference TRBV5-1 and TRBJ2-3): KAGVTQTPRYLIKTRGQQVTLSCSPISGHRSVSWYQQTPGQGLQFLFEYFSETQRNKGNFPGRFSGRQFSNSRSEMNVSTLELGDSALYLCASSWDGVTDTQYFGPGTRLTVL.

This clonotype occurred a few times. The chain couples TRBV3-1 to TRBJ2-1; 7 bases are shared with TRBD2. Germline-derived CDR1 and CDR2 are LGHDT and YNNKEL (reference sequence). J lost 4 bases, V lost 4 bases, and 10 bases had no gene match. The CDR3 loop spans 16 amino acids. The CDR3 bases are TGTGCCAGCAGCCCCCCGAGGCCTAGCGGTTACAATGAGCAGTTCTTC. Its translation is CASSPPRPSGYNEQFF.

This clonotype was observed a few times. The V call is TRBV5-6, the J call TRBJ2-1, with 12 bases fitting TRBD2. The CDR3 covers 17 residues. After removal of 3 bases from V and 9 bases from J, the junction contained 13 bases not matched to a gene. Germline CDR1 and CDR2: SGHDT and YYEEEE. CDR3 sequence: CASSYWTSGKDQGEQFF. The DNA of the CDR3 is TGTGCCAGCAGCTACTGGACTAGCGGGAAAGATCAGGGTGAGCAGTTCTTC.

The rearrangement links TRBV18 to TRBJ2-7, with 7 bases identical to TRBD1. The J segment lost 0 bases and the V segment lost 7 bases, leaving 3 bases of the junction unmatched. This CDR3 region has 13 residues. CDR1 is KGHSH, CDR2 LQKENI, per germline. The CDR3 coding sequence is TGTGCCAGCTGGGGGACAGCCTCCTACGAGCAGTACTTC. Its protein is CASWGTASYEQYF. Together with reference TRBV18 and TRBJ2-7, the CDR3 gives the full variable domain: NAGVMQNPRHLVRRRGQEARLRCSPMKGHSHVYWYRQLPEEGLKFMVYLQKENIIDESGMPKERFSAEFPKEGPSILRIQQVVRGDSAAYFCASWGTASYEQYFGPGTRLTVT.

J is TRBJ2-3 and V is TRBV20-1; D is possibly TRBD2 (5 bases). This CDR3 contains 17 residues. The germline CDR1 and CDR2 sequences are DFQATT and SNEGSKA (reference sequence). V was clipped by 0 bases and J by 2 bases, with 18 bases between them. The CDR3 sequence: CSARDLAGVTFTDTQYF. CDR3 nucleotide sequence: TGCAGTGCTAGAGATCTGGCCGGGGTGACCTTCACAGATACGCAGTATTTT.

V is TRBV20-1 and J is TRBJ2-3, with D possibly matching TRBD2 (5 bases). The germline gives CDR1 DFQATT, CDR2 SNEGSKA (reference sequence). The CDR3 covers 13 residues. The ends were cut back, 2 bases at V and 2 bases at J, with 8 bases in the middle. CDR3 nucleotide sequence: TGCAGTGCTAGACCCGGGGTCACAGATACGCAGTATTTT. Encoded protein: CSARPGVTDTQYF.

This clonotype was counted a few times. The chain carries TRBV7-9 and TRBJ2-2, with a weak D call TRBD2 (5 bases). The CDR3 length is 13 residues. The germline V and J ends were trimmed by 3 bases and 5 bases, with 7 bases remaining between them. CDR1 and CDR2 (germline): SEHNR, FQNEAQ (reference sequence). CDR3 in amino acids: CASSFGVTGELFF. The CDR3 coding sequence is TGTGCCAGCAGCTTCGGGGTTACCGGGGAGCTGTTTTTT.

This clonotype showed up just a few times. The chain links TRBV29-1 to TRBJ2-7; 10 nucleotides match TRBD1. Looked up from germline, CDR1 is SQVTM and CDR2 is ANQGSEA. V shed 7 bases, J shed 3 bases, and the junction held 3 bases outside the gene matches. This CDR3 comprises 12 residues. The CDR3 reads CSAGDRGYEQYF. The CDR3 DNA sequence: TGCAGCGCGGGGGACAGGGGCTACGAGCAGTACTTC.

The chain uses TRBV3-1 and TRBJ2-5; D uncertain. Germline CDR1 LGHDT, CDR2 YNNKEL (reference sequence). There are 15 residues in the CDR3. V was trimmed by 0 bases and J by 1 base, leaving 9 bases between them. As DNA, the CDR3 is TGTGCCAGCAGCCAAGATCGAGGCGCCCAAGAGACCCAGTACTTC. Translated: CASSQDRGAQETQYF.

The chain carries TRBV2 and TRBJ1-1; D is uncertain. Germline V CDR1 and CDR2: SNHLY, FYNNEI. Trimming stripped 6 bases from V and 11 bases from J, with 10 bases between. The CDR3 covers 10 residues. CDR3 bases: TGTGCCAGCAGGGGGTTAGCTGCTTTCTTT. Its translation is CASRGLAAFF.

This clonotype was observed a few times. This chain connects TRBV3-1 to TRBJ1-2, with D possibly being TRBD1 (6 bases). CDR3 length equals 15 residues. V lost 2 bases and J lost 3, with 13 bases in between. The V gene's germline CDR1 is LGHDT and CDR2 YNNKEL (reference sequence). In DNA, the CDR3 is TGTGCCAGCAGCCAAAGTCGACAGGATCACTATGGCTACACCTTC. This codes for CASSQSRQDHYGYTF.

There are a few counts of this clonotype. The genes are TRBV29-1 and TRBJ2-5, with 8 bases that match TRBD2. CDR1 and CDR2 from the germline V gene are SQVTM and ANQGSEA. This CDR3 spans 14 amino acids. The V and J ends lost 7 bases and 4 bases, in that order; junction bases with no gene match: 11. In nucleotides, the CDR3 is TGCAGCGGCGGTAGGGCGGGGGGACGAGAGACCCAGTACTTC. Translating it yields CSGGRAGGRETQYF. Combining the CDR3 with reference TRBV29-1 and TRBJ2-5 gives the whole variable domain SAVISQKPSRDICQRGTSLTIQCQVDSQVTMMFWYRQQPGQSLTLIATANQGSEATYESGFVIDKFPISRPNLTFSTLTVSNMSPEDSSIYLCSGGRAGGRETQYFGPGTRLLVL.

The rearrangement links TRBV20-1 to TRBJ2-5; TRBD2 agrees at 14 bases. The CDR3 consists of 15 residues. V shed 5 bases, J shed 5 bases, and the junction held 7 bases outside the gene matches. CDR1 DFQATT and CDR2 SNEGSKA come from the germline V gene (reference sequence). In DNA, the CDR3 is TGCAGTGCTCCCCGACTAGCGGGGGGGTGGGAGACCCAGTACTTC. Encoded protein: CSAPRLAGGWETQYF.

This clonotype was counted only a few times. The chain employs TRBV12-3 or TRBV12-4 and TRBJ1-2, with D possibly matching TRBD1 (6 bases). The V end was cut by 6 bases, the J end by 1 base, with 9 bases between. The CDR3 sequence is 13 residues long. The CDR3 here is CASSRDNNYGYTF. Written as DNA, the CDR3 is TGTGCCAGCAGCCGGGACAATAACTATGGCTACACCTTC.

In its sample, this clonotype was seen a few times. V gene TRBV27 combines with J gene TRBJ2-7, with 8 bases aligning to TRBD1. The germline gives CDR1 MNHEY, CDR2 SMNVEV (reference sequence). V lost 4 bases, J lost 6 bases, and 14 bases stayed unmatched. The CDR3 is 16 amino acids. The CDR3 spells CASSYLYGTGVCEQYF. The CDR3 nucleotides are TGTGCCAGCAGTTACTTATATGGGACAGGAGTTTGCGAGCAGTACTTC.

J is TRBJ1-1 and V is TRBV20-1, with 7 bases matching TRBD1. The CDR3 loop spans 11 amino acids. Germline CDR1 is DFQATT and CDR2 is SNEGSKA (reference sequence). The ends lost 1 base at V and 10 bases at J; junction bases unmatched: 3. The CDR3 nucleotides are TGCAGTGCTAGAGTGGGACAGAGAGCTTTCTTT. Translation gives CSARVGQRAFF.

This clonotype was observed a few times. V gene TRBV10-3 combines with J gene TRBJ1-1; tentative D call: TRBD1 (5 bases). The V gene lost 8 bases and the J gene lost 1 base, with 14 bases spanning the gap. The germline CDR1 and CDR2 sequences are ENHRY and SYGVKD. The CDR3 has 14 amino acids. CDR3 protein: CAIAAGGSNTEAFF. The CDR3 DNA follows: TGTGCCATCGCGGCGGGGGGATCGAACACTGAAGCTTTCTTT.

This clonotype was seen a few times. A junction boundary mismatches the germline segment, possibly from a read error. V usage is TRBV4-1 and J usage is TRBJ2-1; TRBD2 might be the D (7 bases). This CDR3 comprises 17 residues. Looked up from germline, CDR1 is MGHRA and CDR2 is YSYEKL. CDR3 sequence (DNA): TGCGCCAGCAGCCAAGATACGGGATCGGGGGGCGCTTTCCCTCTTAGTTTC. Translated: CASSQDTGSGGAFPLSF.

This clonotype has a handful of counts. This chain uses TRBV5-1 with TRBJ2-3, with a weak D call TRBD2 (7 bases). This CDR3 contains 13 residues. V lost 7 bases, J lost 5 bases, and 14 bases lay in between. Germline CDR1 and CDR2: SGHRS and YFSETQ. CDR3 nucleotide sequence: TGCGCCAGCGGGAGGGGGGGCGAAGATACGCAGTATTTT. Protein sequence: CASGRGGEDTQYF.

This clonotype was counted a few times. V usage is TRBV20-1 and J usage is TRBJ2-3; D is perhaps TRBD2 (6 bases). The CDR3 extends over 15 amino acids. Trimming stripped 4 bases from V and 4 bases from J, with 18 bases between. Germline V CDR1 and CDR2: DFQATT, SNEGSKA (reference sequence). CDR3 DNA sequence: TGCAGTGCTAAATCCGGGACTCAAGCAGCAGATACGCAGTATTTT. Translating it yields CSAKSGTQAADTQYF.

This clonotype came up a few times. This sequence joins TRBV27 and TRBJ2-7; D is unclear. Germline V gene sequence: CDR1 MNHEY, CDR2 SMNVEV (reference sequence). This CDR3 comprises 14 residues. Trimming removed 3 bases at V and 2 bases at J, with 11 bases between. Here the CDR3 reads CASSFGSPPYEQYF. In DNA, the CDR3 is TGTGCCAGCAGTTTCGGCTCTCCGCCCTACGAGCAGTACTTC.

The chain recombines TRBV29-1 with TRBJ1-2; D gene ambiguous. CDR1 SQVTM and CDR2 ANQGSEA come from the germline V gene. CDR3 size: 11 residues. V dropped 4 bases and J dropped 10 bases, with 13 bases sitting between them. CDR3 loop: CSVVVIGDYTF. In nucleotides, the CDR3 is TGCAGCGTTGTTGTGATAGGCGACTACACCTTC.

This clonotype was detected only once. The CDR3 spells CASSFDLGLQETQYF. CDR3 nucleotide sequence: TGTGCCAGCAGCTTCGACCTGGGACTCCAAGAGACCCAGTACTTC. The chain carries TRBV7-7 and TRBJ2-5, with D possibly matching TRBD2 (6 bases). CDR3 length: 15 residues. Looked up from germline, CDR1 is SSHAT and CDR2 is FNYEAQ (reference sequence). Between the trimmed V and J ends, which lost 3 bases and 1 base, there was a span of 12 bases.

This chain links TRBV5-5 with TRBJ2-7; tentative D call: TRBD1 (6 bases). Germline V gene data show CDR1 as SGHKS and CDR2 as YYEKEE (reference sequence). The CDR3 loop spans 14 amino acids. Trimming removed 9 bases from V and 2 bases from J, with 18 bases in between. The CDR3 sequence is CATKNQGHAYEQYF. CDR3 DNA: TGTGCCACTAAGAACCAGGGACACGCCTACGAGCAGTACTTC.

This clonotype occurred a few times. CDR3 in amino acids: CASMGARIYEQYF. DNA for the CDR3: TGTGCCAGCATGGGGGCTAGGATCTACGAGCAGTACTTC. The rearrangement uses TRBV12-3 or TRBV12-4 and TRBJ2-7, with a possible D match to TRBD1 (6 bases). The CDR3 is 13 amino acids. The V and J ends lost 7 bases and 3 bases respectively, with 13 bases between them.

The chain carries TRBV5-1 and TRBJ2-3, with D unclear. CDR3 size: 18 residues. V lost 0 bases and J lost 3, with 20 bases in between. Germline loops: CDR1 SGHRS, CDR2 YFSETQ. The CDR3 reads CASSLAPGSTQDTDTQYF. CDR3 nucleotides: TGCGCCAGCAGCTTGGCCCCGGGCTCGACACAAGATACAGATACGCAGTATTTT.

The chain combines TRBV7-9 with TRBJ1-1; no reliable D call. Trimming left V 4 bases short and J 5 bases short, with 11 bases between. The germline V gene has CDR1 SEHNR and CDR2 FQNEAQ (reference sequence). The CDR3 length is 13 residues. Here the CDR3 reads CASSSTLGTEAFF. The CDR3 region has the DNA TGTGCCAGCAGCTCCACACTCGGGACTGAAGCTTTCTTT. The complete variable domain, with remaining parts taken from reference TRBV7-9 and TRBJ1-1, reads DTGVSQNPRHKITKRGQNVTFRCDPISEHNRLYWYRQTLGQGPEFLTYFQNEAQLEKSRLLSDRFSAERPKGSFSTLEIQRTEQGDSAMYLCASSSTLGTEAFFGQGTRLTVV.

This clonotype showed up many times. The CDR3 reads CASSLAQGPSYEQYF. In DNA, the CDR3 is TGTGCCAGCAGCTTAGCCCAGGGTCCGTCCTACGAGCAGTACTTC. V usage is TRBV7-8 and J usage is TRBJ2-7; D possibly corresponds to TRBD1 (5 bases). Trimming cost V 0 bases and J 1 base, with 10 bases left between them. CDR3 length equals 15 residues. CDR1 is SGHVS and CDR2 is FQNEAQ in the germline V gene.

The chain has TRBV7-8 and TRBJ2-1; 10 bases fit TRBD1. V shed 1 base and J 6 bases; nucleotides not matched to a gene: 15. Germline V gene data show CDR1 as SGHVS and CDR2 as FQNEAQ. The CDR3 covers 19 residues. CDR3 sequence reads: CASSLVEDLWDRGGNEQFF. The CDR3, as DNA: TGTGCCAGCAGCTTAGTGGAAGATTTATGGGACAGGGGAGGCAATGAGCAGTTCTTC.